This TCR beta chain came from a study of blood T cell repertoires in COVID-19. As for the study in general: Samples of COVID-19 (acute and convalescent) were obtained from the United States, Italy and Spain. Sample material is recorded as cDNA or gDNA derived from T cells, B-cell-depleted T cells, or PBMCs.

Using immunoSEQ multiplex PCR, the repertoire was profiled, and TCRdb retains in-frame clones only, with some absent. This table holds 310,000 or so clones, roughly 90% found once. With 3 bases clipped from V and 2 bases from J, the junction kept 3 bases outside the gene matches. The CDR3 consists of 15 residues. From germline, CDR1 is SGDLS and CDR2 YYNGEE. This clonotype originated in a woman aged 45-65 years with active or convalescent COVID-19. Sequences were obtained from peripheral blood. The chain links TRBV9 to TRBJ2-3, with 10 positions matching TRBD1. The CDR3, as DNA: TGTGCCAGCAGCGCGACAGGGGGCTTCACAGATACGCAGTATTTT. Amino acids: CASSATGGFTDTQYF.